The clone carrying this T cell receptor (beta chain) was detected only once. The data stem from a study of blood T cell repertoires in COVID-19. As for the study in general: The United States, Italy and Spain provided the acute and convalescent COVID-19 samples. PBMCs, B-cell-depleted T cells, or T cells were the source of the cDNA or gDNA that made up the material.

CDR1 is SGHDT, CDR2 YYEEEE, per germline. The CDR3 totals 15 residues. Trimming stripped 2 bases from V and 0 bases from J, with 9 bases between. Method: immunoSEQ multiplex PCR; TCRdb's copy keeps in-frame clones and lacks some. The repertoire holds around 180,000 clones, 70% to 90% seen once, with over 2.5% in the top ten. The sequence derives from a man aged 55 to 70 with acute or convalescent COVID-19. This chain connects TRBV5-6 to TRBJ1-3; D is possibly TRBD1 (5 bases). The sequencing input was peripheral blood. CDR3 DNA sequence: TGTGCCAGCAGCTTCAGGGCTGTCTCTGGAAACACCATATATTTT. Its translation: CASSFRAVSGNTIYF. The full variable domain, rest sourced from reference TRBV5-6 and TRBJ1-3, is DAGVTQSPTHLIKTRGQQVTLRCSPKSGHDTVSWYQQALGQGPQFIFQYYEEEERQRGNFPDRFSGHQFPNYSSELNVNALLLGDSALYLCASSFRAVSGNTIYFGEGSWLTVV.